The text below deals with one TCR beta chain. The antigen remains unidentified. The data were obtained in a study of cytomegalovirus exposure and HLA in healthy donors. Findings of the study overall: Earlier analysis found most TCR beta V segments productive about 90% or about 30% of the time.

Trimming removed 6 bases from V and 0 bases from J; junction bases left unmatched: 2. Germline V gene lookup returns CDR1 SGHAT and CDR2 FQNNGV. CDR3 length: 14 residues. PCR involved 60 Vbeta and 13 Jbeta primers. Here immunoSEQ multiplex PCR was the method, and the copy in TCRdb shows in-frame clones only, minus some. The repertoire includes some 130,000 clones, 70% to 75% of them detected once, and under 8.5% sits in the top ten. This clonotype was obtained from a male donor in good health and CMV-seronegative. The chain uses TRBV11-2 and TRBJ1-3; 7 bases align to TRBD1. The sequenced material came from PBMCs. For the CDR3, the DNA is TGTGCCAGCAGTAAGGGGGCCTCTGGAAACACCATATATTTT. Its translation: CASSKGASGNTIYF.